A single T cell receptor beta chain is shown here with its context. The data are from a study of blood T cell repertoires in COVID-19. CDR1 is LGHDT, CDR2 YNNKEL, per germline (reference sequence). This CDR3 contains 16 residues. The V end lost 0 bases, the J end lost 1 base, and 9 bases lay between the germline ends. Clones were read by immunoSEQ multiplex PCR, and TCRdb kept only the in-frame ones, dropping some. The sample gives just over 80,000 clones, 81% of which show up once; 44% is in the top ten. V gene TRBV3-1 (or the pseudogene TRBV3-2) combines with J gene TRBJ2-2, with a tentative D call TRBD1 (5 bases). What was sequenced was peripheral blood. This sequence was found in a man aged 80 or over with acute or convalescent COVID-19. For the CDR3, the DNA is TGTGCCAGCAGCCAAGAAGGGCAGGGGAACACCGGGGAGCTGTTTTTT. Protein product: CASSQEGQGNTGELFF.